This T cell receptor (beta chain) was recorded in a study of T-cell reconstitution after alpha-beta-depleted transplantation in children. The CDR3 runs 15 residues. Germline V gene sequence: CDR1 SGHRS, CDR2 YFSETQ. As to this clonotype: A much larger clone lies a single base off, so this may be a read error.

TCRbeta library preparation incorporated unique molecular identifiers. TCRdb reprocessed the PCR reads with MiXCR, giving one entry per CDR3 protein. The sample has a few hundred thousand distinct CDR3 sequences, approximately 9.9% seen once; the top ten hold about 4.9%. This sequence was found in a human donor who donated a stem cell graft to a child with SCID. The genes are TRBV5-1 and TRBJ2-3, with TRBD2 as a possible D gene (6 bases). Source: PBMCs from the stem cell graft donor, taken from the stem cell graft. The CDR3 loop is CASTVAVISTDRQYF. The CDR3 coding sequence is TGCGCCAGCACAGTAGCGGTTATAAGCACAGATAGGCAGTATTTT. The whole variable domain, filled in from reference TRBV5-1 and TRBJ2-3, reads KAGVTQTPRYLIKTRGQQVTLSCSPISGHRSVSWYQQTPGQGLQFLFEYFSETQRNKGNFPGRFSGRQFSNSRSEMNVSTLELGDSALYLCASTVAVISTDRQYFGPGTRLTVL.